The rows below give T cell receptor beta chains drawn from one sample of a study of OX40 agonist ivuxolimab in advanced cancers. TCRdb's table, derived via immunoSEQ multiplex PCR, lists solely in-frame clones and lacks some. The sample lists 60,000 to 90,000 clones, roughly 87% seen once, with under 6.5% in the top ten. The sample here was CD4+ or CD8+ T cells sorted from blood, taken in a trial of the OX40 agonist ivuxolimab. These receptors originate from an adult with an advanced solid tumor such as melanoma, head and neck, liver or kidney cancer. Both conserved end residues are part of each CDR3. D genes are given only for firm matches. A row's size may be missing; if present it is once, few, many or a size class.

abundance	j_gene	v_gene	d_gene	CDR3aa	CDR3nt
-	TRBJ2-7	TRBV6-1	TRBD1	CASSESGGRLYEQYF	TGTGCCAGCAGTGAGTCAGGGGGAAGGTTGTACGAGCAGTACTTC
-	TRBJ2-3	TRBV7-3	TRBD2	CASSPGTSRDTQYF	TGTGCCAGCAGCCCCGGGACTAGCCGGGATACGCAGTATTTT
once	TRBJ2-5	TRBV5-6	-	CASSEGLQETQYF	TGTGCCAGCAGCGAAGGCCTCCAAGAGACCCAGTACTTC
-	TRBJ1-3	TRBV7-6	-	CASSLAGNTIYF	TGTGCCAGCAGCTTAGCCGGAAACACCATATATTTT
-	TRBJ1-6	TRBV19	TRBD1	CASSIRGQGKNSPLHF	TGTGCCAGTAGTATAAGGGGACAGGGGAAGAATTCACCCCTCCACTTT
-	TRBJ1-2	TRBV19	-	CASSTRQSSNYGYTF	TGTGCCAGTAGTACCCGACAGTCTTCTAACTATGGCTACACCTTC
-	TRBJ1-4	TRBV5-4	-	CASSLVGEKLFF	TGTGCCAGCAGCTTGGTCGGTGAAAAACTGTTTTTT
-	TRBJ1-1	TRBV19	-	CASSIDPRGANTEAFF	TGTGCCAGTAGTATAGACCCCCGGGGCGCGAACACTGAAGCTTTCTTT
-	TRBJ2-5	TRBV4-1	TRBD1	CASSPLNRGQETQYF	TGCGCCAGCAGCCCCCTGAACAGGGGCCAAGAGACCCAGTACTTC
-	TRBJ2-2	TRBV6-4	-	CASSEVLGRDTGELFF	TGTGCCAGCAGTGAGGTTTTGGGGCGAGACACCGGGGAGCTGTTTTTT
-	TRBJ1-1	TRBV5-1	-	CASSLAGAGTEAFF	TGCGCCAGCAGCTTGGCAGGGGCCGGGACTGAAGCTTTCTTT
-	TRBJ2-2	TRBV7-3	-	CASRRGQYTGELFF	TGTGCCAGCAGGCGGGGTCAGTACACCGGGGAGCTGTTTTTT
once	TRBJ2-2	TRBV2	-	CASIQGGRGELFF	TGTGCCAGCATCCAGGGGGGTCGCGGGGAGCTGTTTTTT
-	TRBJ2-6	TRBV18	-	CASSLGQPLSGANVLTF	TGTGCCAGCTCACTAGGACAGCCGCTCTCTGGGGCCAACGTCCTGACTTTC
-	TRBJ2-1	TRBV5-1	-	CASSLGGGSNEQFF	TGCGCCAGCAGCTTGGGGGGCGGTAGTAATGAGCAGTTCTTC
few	TRBJ1-2	TRBV27	-	CASSWTSQFGYTF	TGTGCCAGCAGTTGGACGTCCCAGTTTGGCTACACCTTC
-	TRBJ1-6	TRBV6-5	TRBD1	CASTPGTGHNSPLHF	TGTGCCAGCACCCCAGGGACAGGGCATAATTCACCCCTCCACTTT
-	TRBJ1-3	TRBV4-2	TRBD1	CASSQLSIRDRVWTSGNTIYF	TGTGCCAGCAGCCAGTTATCTATCAGGGACAGGGTGTGGACCTCTGGAAACACCATATATTTT
-	TRBJ1-3	TRBV6-1	-	CASSELGNSGNTIYF	TGTGCCAGCAGTGAATTGGGCAACTCTGGAAACACCATATATTTT
-	TRBJ2-2	TRBV21-1	-	CASSKARLAGGTGELFF	TGTGCCAGCAGCAAAGCGCGACTAGCGGGGGGAACCGGGGAGCTGTTTTTT
-	TRBJ1-6	TRBV5-6	-	CASRLGTVNSPLHF	TGTGCCAGCAGACTCGGGACGGTCAATTCACCCCTCCACTTT
-	TRBJ2-7	TRBV4-3	-	CASSQEGLNGEQYF	TGCGCCAGCAGCCAAGAAGGCTTAAATGGCGAGCAGTACTTC
few	TRBJ2-3	TRBV5-1	-	CASSPLGSDTQYF	TGCGCCAGCAGCCCCTTAGGATCAGATACGCAGTATTTT
-	TRBJ2-7	TRBV6-1	TRBD1	CASSEKGWGQGSYEQYF	TGTGCCAGCAGTGAAAAAGGATGGGGACAGGGATCCTACGAGCAGTACTTC
-	TRBJ2-3	TRBV19	-	CASSMVHTGSTDTQYF	TGTGCCAGTAGTATGGTTCATACGGGCAGCACAGATACGCAGTATTTT
-	TRBJ2-5	TRBV5-1	-	CASSRDRQSTQETQYF	TGCGCCAGCAGCAGGGACCGACAGTCCACCCAAGAGACCCAGTACTTC
-	TRBJ2-1	TRBV7-9	-	CASSLAGRNEQFF	TGTGCCAGCAGCTTAGCAGGACGTAATGAGCAGTTCTTC
-	TRBJ2-1	TRBV15	TRBD2	CATSRGTSSYNEQFF	TGTGCCACCAGCAGAGGGACTAGCTCCTACAATGAGCAGTTCTTC
-	TRBJ1-1	TRBV11-1	-	CASSKTGIGTEAFF	TGTGCCAGCAGCAAAACAGGGATTGGGACTGAAGCTTTCTTT
-	TRBJ1-2	TRBV10-3	TRBD1	CAISESGTGNGYTF	TGTGCCATCAGTGAGTCGGGGACAGGGAACGGCTACACCTTC
-	TRBJ2-2	TRBV9	-	CASSVAPRYVGELFF	TGTGCCAGCAGCGTAGCCCCACGGTATGTTGGGGAGCTGTTTTTT
-	TRBJ2-7	TRBV4-2	-	CASSQNPSTDYEQYF	TGTGCCAGCAGCCAAAACCCCTCGACCGACTACGAGCAGTACTTC
-	TRBJ2-3	TRBV2	-	CASSIRQRGDTQYF	TGTGCCAGCAGTATTAGACAGCGCGGGGATACGCAGTATTTT
-	TRBJ2-5	TRBV7-3	TRBD2	CASTLGGTLGETQYF	TGTGCCAGCACCTTGGGGGGGACGTTAGGTGAGACCCAGTACTTC
-	TRBJ2-2	TRBV4-1	-	CASSQVGTARRELFF	TGCGCCAGCAGCCAAGTCGGTACCGCTCGACGGGAGCTGTTTTTT
-	TRBJ1-5	TRBV19	-	CASSIGGSNQPQHF	TGTGCCAGTAGTATCGGAGGGAGCAATCAGCCCCAGCATTTT
-	TRBJ1-2	TRBV5-1	-	CASSLGQSQNYGYTF	TGCGCCAGCAGCTTGGGACAGTCCCAGAACTATGGCTACACCTTC
-	TRBJ1-3	TRBV5-5	-	CASSLGQTGNTIYF	TGTGCCAGCAGCCTAGGACAAACTGGAAACACCATATATTTT
once	TRBJ2-3	TRBV6-4	TRBD1	CASSRTGGAGSTDTQYF	TGTGCCAGCAGCCGGACAGGGGGCGCGGGTAGCACAGATACGCAGTATTTT
-	TRBJ2-3	TRBV5-8	TRBD2	CASSNLGNLAGTFHF	TGTGCCAGCAGCAACTTGGGGAACCTAGCGGGTACCTTTCATTTT
-	TRBJ2-5	TRBV5-1	-	CASSSGQIQETQYF	TGCGCCAGCAGTAGTGGACAGATCCAAGAGACCCAGTACTTC
-	TRBJ1-1	TRBV7-2	-	CASSLDGGPNTEAFF	TGTGCCAGCAGCTTAGACGGGGGACCGAACACTGAAGCTTTCTTT
-	TRBJ1-2	TRBV19	TRBD1	CASSIQGQLYGYTF	TGTGCCAGTAGTATACAGGGACAGCTCTATGGCTACACCTTC
-	TRBJ1-1	TRBV19	TRBD1	CASSIGTGGTEAFF	TGTGCCAGTAGTATCGGGACAGGGGGCACTGAAGCTTTCTTT
-	TRBJ2-5	TRBV9	TRBD1	CASSEGQGGETQYF	TGTGCCAGCAGCGAGGGACAGGGAGGGGAGACCCAGTACTTC
-	TRBJ2-7	TRBV27	-	CASSTPPGEQYF	TGTGCCAGCAGTACCCCCCCCGGGGAGCAGTACTTC
-	TRBJ1-1	TRBV14	-	CASSQTLGRGTEAFF	TGTGCCAGCAGCCAAACACTAGGGAGGGGAACTGAAGCTTTCTTT
-	TRBJ1-1	TRBV5-1	-	CASSLDNRVTEAFF	TGCGCCAGCAGCTTGGATAACAGGGTGACTGAAGCTTTCTTT
few	TRBJ2-1	TRBV7-9	-	CATKSQFF	TGTGCCACCAAGTCCCAGTTCTTC
-	TRBJ1-6	TRBV5-5	TRBD1	CASSLDRGNSPLHF	TGTGCCAGCAGCTTGGACAGGGGTAATTCACCCCTCCACTTT
-	TRBJ2-1	TRBV7-7	TRBD1	CASSLGTGRLDEQFF	TGTGCCAGCAGCTTAGGGACAGGGAGGTTGGATGAGCAGTTCTTC
few	TRBJ1-2	TRBV7-9	-	CASSPGGVRRTF	TGTGCCAGCAGCCCCGGGGGGGTTCGCCGCACCTTC
few	TRBJ2-3	TRBV6-5	TRBD2	CASRPGGAYTQYF	TGTGCCAGCAGACCGGGGGGGGCTTATACGCAGTATTTT
-	TRBJ1-6	TRBV30	-	CAWSGRGHNSPLHF	TGTGCCTGGAGCGGTCGCGGTCATAATTCACCCCTCCACTTT
once	TRBJ1-1	TRBV5-1	-	CASSLEGVTEAFF	TGCGCCAGCAGCTTGGAGGGAGTCACTGAAGCTTTCTTT